Below are 28 T cell receptor beta chains sequenced from a single sample in a study of CD8 T cells in Susac syndrome. When the RNA was reverse transcribed, random hexamers were used with an input of 0.5 to 1 ug. TCRdb analysed the immunoSEQ multiplex PCR reads with MiXCR anew, one entry per CDR3 protein. Of around 160,000 distinct CDR3 sequences in the sample, roughly 94% are singletons; the top ten hold about 0.09%. Material for sequencing was CD4+ T cells from PBMCs. The receptor set was obtained from a human donor with multiple sclerosis.

The genes are TRBV5-1 and TRBJ2-7; possible D gene TRBD1, 6 bases. The CDR3 covers 13 residues. Germline CDR1 reads SGHRS; CDR2 reads YFSETQ. Trimming stripped 1 base from V and 6 bases from J, with 11 bases between. The CDR3 reads CASSLLGAREQYF. The CDR3 nucleotides are TGCGCCAGCAGCTTGTTGGGGGCGCGCGAGCAGTACTTC.

The V and J genes are TRBV3-1 and TRBJ1-2; D call uncertain. Germline V gene data show CDR1 as LGHDT and CDR2 as YNNKEL (reference sequence). Trimming pared 1 base from V and 6 bases from J, leaving 6 bases between. The length of the CDR3 is 12 residues. The CDR3 bases are TGTGCCAGCAGCCAAGCCAACCATGGCTACACCTTC. This translates into CASSQANHGYTF. Full variable domain (outside the CDR3, taken from reference TRBV3-1 and TRBJ1-2): DTAVSQTPKYLVTQMGNDKSIKCEQNLGHDTMYWYKQDSKKFLKIMFSYNNKELIINETVPNRFSPKSPDKAHLNLHINSLELGDSAVYFCASSQANHGYTFGSGTRLTVV.

The chain joins TRBV20-1 to TRBJ2-4; D gene uncertain. The CDR3 length is 15 residues. The V end lost 1 base, the J end lost 5 bases, and 15 bases lay between the germline ends. CDR1 DFQATT and CDR2 SNEGSKA come from the germline V gene (reference sequence). The CDR3 DNA is TGCAGTGCTAGAGGCGAATCCGCGGCTGAAAACATTCAGTACTTC. Amino acids: CSARGESAAENIQYF.

The rearrangement joins TRBV12-3 or TRBV12-4 to TRBJ1-4, with 9 bases aligning to TRBD1. V shed 4 bases, J shed 6 bases, and the junction held 6 bases outside the gene matches. The CDR3 runs to 15 residues. The CDR3 nucleotides are TGTGCCAGCAGTTCAAGGGACAGGGTGGATGAAAAACTGTTTTTT. This sequence encodes CASSSRDRVDEKLFF.

The chain uses TRBV9 and TRBJ2-5; D uncertain. V was pared by 0 bases and J by 3 bases, with 6 bases between. The CDR3 extends over 13 amino acids. Germline V CDR1 and CDR2: SGDLS, YYNGEE. Here the CDR3 reads CASSVGPEETQYF. In DNA, the CDR3 is TGTGCCAGCAGCGTAGGGCCAGAAGAGACCCAGTACTTC. Looking up the rest from reference TRBV9 and TRBJ2-5 gives the full variable domain: DSGVTQTPKHLITATGQRVTLRCSPRSGDLSVYWYQQSLDQGLQFLIQYYNGEERAKGNILERFSAQQFPDLHSELNLSSLELGDSALYFCASSVGPEETQYFGPGTRLLVL.

In the case of this clonotype: The junction departs from the called germline gene at one end, perhaps through a read error. The chain joins TRBV3-1 to TRBJ2-7; tentative D call: TRBD1 (6 bases). The CDR3 is 17 amino acids. Germline V gene data show CDR1 as LGHDT and CDR2 as YNNKEL (reference sequence). CDR3 amino acids: CASSLLVGGKGSHEQYF. The CDR3 coding sequence is TGTGCCAGCAGCCTTCTGGTAGGGGGAAAGGGCTCCCACGAGCAGTACTTC.

This chain joins TRBV5-1 and TRBJ1-1; no definite D call. The CDR3 has 14 residues. V shed 2 bases and J shed 0 bases, with 8 bases lying between them. Germline CDR1 SGHRS, CDR2 YFSETQ. The CDR3 DNA is TGCGCCAGCAGCTTATCCGGCCTGAACACTGAAGCTTTCTTT. Amino acid sequence: CASSLSGLNTEAFF.

V and J are TRBV10-3 and TRBJ2-5, with D unclear. V shed 3 bases and J shed 5 bases, with 13 bases lying between them. From germline, CDR1 is ENHRY and CDR2 SYGVKD. This CDR3 is 14 amino acids long. CDR3 sequence: CAISERTDGETQYF. DNA for the CDR3: TGTGCCATCAGTGAAAGGACGGATGGGGAGACCCAGTACTTC.

This chain connects TRBV19 to TRBJ2-2, with D unclear. CDR3 length: 15 residues. Germline assignment: CDR1 LNHDA and CDR2 SQIVND (reference sequence). The V end lost 2 bases, the J end lost 0 bases, and 7 bases lay between the germline ends. The CDR3 loop is CASSILTANTGELFF. CDR3 DNA sequence: TGTGCCAGTAGTATACTGACTGCGAACACCGGGGAGCTGTTTTTT.

About this clonotype: One end of the junction is discordant with germline, which a read error may explain. The chain has TRBV20-1 and TRBJ2-2, with a weak D call TRBD2 (5 bases). Germline loops: CDR1 DFQATT, CDR2 SNEGSKA (reference sequence). The CDR3 runs to 14 residues. The CDR3 DNA reads TGCAGTGCCAGAGGGCCAGAAGGTTCCGGGGAGCTGTTTTTT. Protein product: CSARGPEGSGELFF.

Here the CDR3 DNA reads TGCAGTGCTAGATCTTTCGTGGGAGAGACCCAGTACTTC. Encoded protein: CSARSFVGETQYF. J is TRBJ2-5 and V is TRBV20-1; D remains unclear. CDR1 DFQATT and CDR2 SNEGSKA come from the germline V gene (reference sequence). The CDR3 loop spans 13 amino acids. Trimming took off 2 bases at V and 4 bases at J, with 11 bases between the two ends.

The V and J genes are TRBV9 and TRBJ2-1, with 13 bases identical to TRBD2. From germline, CDR1 is SGDLS and CDR2 YYNGEE. CDR3 length: 15 amino acids. V was pared by 3 bases and J by 8 bases, with 5 bases of the junction left unmatched. The CDR3 here is CASSEGLAGSYEQFF. CDR3 nucleotide sequence: TGTGCCAGCAGCGAGGGACTAGCGGGAAGTTATGAGCAGTTCTTC. Drawing the rest from reference TRBV9 and TRBJ2-1, the complete variable domain is DSGVTQTPKHLITATGQRVTLRCSPRSGDLSVYWYQQSLDQGLQFLIQYYNGEERAKGNILERFSAQQFPDLHSELNLSSLELGDSALYFCASSEGLAGSYEQFFGPGTRLTVL.

The gene calls are TRBV7-2 and TRBJ2-3; maybe TRBD1 (5 bases). Germline V gene data show CDR1 as SGHTA and CDR2 as FQGNSA. The CDR3 length is 13 residues. V was shortened by 3 bases and J by 6 bases, with 10 bases between the two germline ends. The CDR3 loop reads CASSFSKGDTQYF. Written as DNA, the CDR3 is TGTGCCAGCAGCTTTTCTAAGGGGGATACGCAGTATTTT.

As DNA, the CDR3 is TGCCGGACAGGCGACCACCCGAACACTGAAGCTTTCTTT. Translating gives CRTGDHPNTEAFF. V and J are TRBV20-1 and TRBJ1-1, with 7 nucleotides matching TRBD1. The germline V gene encodes CDR1 DFQATT and CDR2 SNEGSKA (reference sequence). CDR3 length equals 13 residues.

This clonotype has just a few counts. The chain uses TRBV30 and TRBJ1-1; D gene unclear. Germline lookup yields CDR1 GTSNPN and CDR2 SVGIG (reference sequence). V lost 0 bases, J lost 3 bases, and 8 bases lay in between. The CDR3 is made up of 13 amino acids. Here the CDR3 DNA reads TGTGCCTGGAGTGTCGGGGAATACACTGAAGCTTTCTTT. It codes for CAWSVGEYTEAFF.

The CDR3 DNA follows: TGTGCCAGTAGTACTCGGGGCTCTTCGCCCGCTTCTTACGAGCAGTACTTC. This sequence encodes CASSTRGSSPASYEQYF. The chain combines TRBV19 with TRBJ2-7; TRBD1 or TRBD2 may be the D gene (5 bases each). The CDR3 length is 17 residues. Trimming pared 4 bases from V and 4 bases from J, leaving 23 bases between. Germline V gene data show CDR1 as LNHDA and CDR2 as SQIVND (reference sequence).

CDR3 in DNA: TGTGCCTGGAGGGGTCGTATTCTAGGGAACTATGGCTACACCTTC. As protein: CAWRGRILGNYGYTF. The chain is built from TRBV30 and TRBJ1-2; D is uncertain. Germline V gene lookup returns CDR1 GTSNPN and CDR2 SVGIG (reference sequence). The ends were cut back, 3 bases at V and 2 bases at J, with 16 bases in the middle. This CDR3 region has 15 residues.

The V and J genes are TRBV20-1 and TRBJ2-7, with D unresolved. Per germline, CDR1 DFQATT and CDR2 SNEGSKA (reference sequence). This CDR3 contains 14 residues. Trimming pared 0 bases from V and 6 bases from J, leaving 15 bases between. CDR3 coding DNA: TGCAGTGCTAGAGATTCACGGACGGTTCTCGAGCAGTACTTC. Translation gives CSARDSRTVLEQYF.

The chain recombines TRBV29-1 with TRBJ2-7; D is perhaps TRBD1 (6 bases). This CDR3 is built from 13 residues. With 4 bases removed from V and 1 base from J, the gap between germline ends came to 11 bases. Germline lookup yields CDR1 SQVTM and CDR2 ANQGSEA. For the CDR3, the DNA is TGCAGCGTTGTGGGGACAAATTCCTACGAGCAGTACTTC. It is translated as CSVVGTNSYEQYF.

The V gene is TRBV20-1, the J gene TRBJ2-1, with no clear D. This CDR3 spans 9 amino acids. Germline CDR1 is DFQATT and CDR2 is SNEGSKA (reference sequence). CDR3 loop: CSTRPGQFF. CDR3 sequence (DNA): TGCAGCACACGTCCGGGGCAGTTCTTC.

This sequence joins TRBV18 and TRBJ1-1; D is ambiguous. Looked up from germline, CDR1 is KGHSH and CDR2 is LQKENI. The CDR3 is made up of 13 amino acids. Trimming removed 1 base at V and 2 bases at J, with 5 bases between. In DNA form, the CDR3 reads TGTGCCAGCTCACCACTGGATAACACTGAAGCTTTCTTT. This sequence encodes CASSPLDNTEAFF.

This clonotype was seen only a few times. The rearrangement uses TRBV12-3 or TRBV12-4 and TRBJ2-5; D gene ambiguous. V gave up 4 bases and J gave up 2 bases, with 5 bases separating them. The CDR3 contains 12 residues. The CDR3 coding sequence is TGTGCCAGCAGTTCCTCACAAGAGACCCAGTACTTC. This codes for CASSSSQETQYF.

The chain links TRBV11-2 to TRBJ2-4, with 15 bases lining up with TRBD2. CDR1 is SGHAT, CDR2 FQNNGV, per germline. This CDR3 is built from 21 residues. J gave up 3 bases and V 4 bases, and 16 bases lay outside the gene matches. The CDR3 here is CASSSPTGLAGGPGYKNIQYF. CDR3 bases: TGTGCCAGCAGCTCCCCAACCGGACTAGCGGGAGGGCCTGGATACAAAAACATTCAGTACTTC.

The CDR3 DNA follows: TGCAGCGTTGCGCGGGACACATCTTCCTACAATGAGCAGTTCTTC. Its protein product is CSVARDTSSYNEQFF. V gene TRBV29-1 combines with J gene TRBJ2-1; TRBD1 or TRBD2 may be the D gene (6 bases each). Germline assignment: CDR1 SQVTM and CDR2 ANQGSEA. V lost 4 bases and J lost 1, with 14 bases in between. The CDR3 sequence is 15 residues long.

The chain uses TRBV5-4 and TRBJ2-4, with TRBD1 matching over 9 bases. Germline assignment: CDR1 SGHNT and CDR2 YYREEE (reference sequence). Trimming removed 1 base from V and 8 bases from J; junction bases left unmatched: 7. The CDR3 contains 15 residues. CDR3 coding DNA: TGTGCCAGCAGCTTGTCGGGACAGGGTATACACATTCAGTACTTC. This encodes CASSLSGQGIHIQYF.

The genes are TRBV12-5 and TRBJ1-5; D uncertain. Germline V gives CDR1 LGHNT, CDR2 FRNRAP. The CDR3 runs to 14 residues. V was clipped by 3 bases and J by 6 bases, with 12 bases between them. CDR3 DNA sequence: TGTGCTAGTGGTTTAGGCGGCGGCGGTCAGCCCCAGCATTTT. Encoded protein: CASGLGGGGQPQHF. Supplemented by reference TRBV12-5 and TRBJ1-5, the full variable domain reads DARVTQTPRHKVTEMGQEVTMRCQPILGHNTVFWYRQTMMQGLELLAYFRNRAPLDDSGMPKDRFSAEMPDATLATLKIQPSEPRDSAVYFCASGLGGGGQPQHFGDGTRLSIL.

The rearrangement joins TRBV28 to TRBJ1-2; 9 bases are shared with TRBD1. CDR1 and CDR2 from the germline V gene are MDHEN and SYDVKM. The CDR3 totals 15 residues. The V and J ends lost 5 bases and 7 bases, in that order; junction bases with no gene match: 11. For the CDR3, the DNA is TGTGCCAGCAGTCCTCTTTGGGGACAGGGCCTTGGCTACACCTTC. Protein sequence: CASSPLWGQGLGYTF.

This sequence joins TRBV4-3 and TRBJ1-1; possible D gene TRBD1, 5 bases. V shed 0 bases and J shed 0 bases, with 11 bases lying between them. This CDR3 spans 16 amino acids. CDR1 is LGHNA, CDR2 YSLEER, per germline. The CDR3 sequence is CASSQDRGRMNTEAFF. The DNA of the CDR3 is TGCGCCAGCAGCCAAGATCGGGGACGAATGAACACTGAAGCTTTCTTT.